Each of the 6 T cell receptor beta chains below was sequenced from the same sample in a study of blood T cells in healthy people across ages. Then a second PCR, running about 6 to 12 cycles, was carried out with a sample-barcoded 5' primer and a J-beta primer mix. TCRdb processed the 5' RACE reads anew with MiXCR; each CDR3 protein has one entry. The data show about 1,500,000 distinct CDR3 sequences, around 42% seen once. Source material: blood. The source is a woman aged 18-30 years in good health.

The genes are TRBV3-1 and TRBJ2-1, with a weak D call TRBD2 (5 bases). The J call could be wrong; TRBJ2-7 is a better fit for the DNA end. CDR1 is LGHDT, CDR2 YNNKEL, per germline (reference sequence). This CDR3 is built from 16 residues. CDR3 sequence reads: CASSQRVSSSYNEQYF. As DNA, the CDR3 is TGTGCCAGCAGCCAGAGGGTCTCAAGCTCCTACAATGAGCAGTACTTC.

The chain carries TRBV2 and TRBJ2-1, with D maybe TRBD1 (5 bases). This CDR3 has 17 amino acids. V was cut by 2 bases and J by 4 bases, with 18 bases left in between. The germline gives CDR1 SNHLY, CDR2 FYNNEI. The CDR3 region has the DNA TGTGCCAGCAGTGAATACGGACAAGAAGTGACATACAATGAGCAGTTCTTC. This codes for CASSEYGQEVTYNEQFF.

This clonotype turned up a few times. This chain links TRBV9 with TRBJ2-2; 7 bases map to TRBD2. Losses at the gene ends were 3 bases for V and 4 bases for J; bases not matched to a gene: 12. CDR1 and CDR2 from the germline V gene are SGDLS and YYNGEE. The CDR3 spans 17 residues. CDR3 in DNA: TGTGCCAGCAGCGACGGGGCGGAAGCGGGGACCACCGGGGAGCTGTTTTTT. The encoded protein is CASSDGAEAGTTGELFF.

Only a few counts were recorded for this clonotype. The chain joins TRBV29-1 to TRBJ1-1; no definite D call. Per the germline V gene, CDR1 is SQVTM and CDR2 is ANQGSEA. Trimming removed 5 bases from V and 4 bases from J, with 8 bases in between. The CDR3 spans 11 residues. DNA for the CDR3: TGCAGCGTTTATGAGGGCACTGAAGCTTTCTTT. Translated: CSVYEGTEAFF.

This clonotype was seen only a few times. The genes are TRBV20-1 and TRBJ2-1, with TRBD2 matching 10 bases. This CDR3 spans 15 amino acids. Germline V gives CDR1 DFQATT, CDR2 SNEGSKA (reference sequence). V gave up 1 base and J gave up 9 bases; unmatched junction bases: 9. CDR3 coding DNA: TGCAGTGCTAGAGTGGCTAGCGGGGGTACTGGTGAGCAGTTCTTC. It encodes CSARVASGGTGEQFF.

This clonotype appeared a few times. The chain couples TRBV4-1 to TRBJ1-2; the D is unclear. V gave up 5 bases and J gave up 0 bases, with 10 bases separating them. This CDR3 has 14 residues. CDR1 is MGHRA, CDR2 YSYEKL, per germline. The CDR3 bases are TGCGCCAGCAGCGTTCACGGGACTAACTATGGCTACACCTTC. It codes for CASSVHGTNYGYTF.